This T cell receptor beta chain was recovered during a study of blood T cells in healthy people across ages. Study-level findings and limits: The percentage of naive T cells correlated strongly with TCR beta diversity. Unknown donor CMV status possibly confounded expanded clonotype changes.

Germline CDR1 is SEHNR and CDR2 is FQNEAQ (reference sequence). Trimming cost V 1 base and J 10 bases, with 11 bases left between them. The CDR3 loop spans 13 amino acids. PCR was performed a second time for roughly 7 to 11 cycles using a sample-barcoded 5' primer and a J-beta primer mix. Each cDNA molecule, via a template-switch adaptor with 12 random nucleotides, was tagged. TCRdb itself ran the 5' RACE reads through MiXCR, one entry per CDR3 protein. Of some 370,000 distinct CDR3 sequences listed, about 52% are singletons. In regard to this clonotype: Its antigen is as yet unknown.

Investigators took roughly 9.5 milliliters of peripheral blood from every donor. J is TRBJ2-1 and V is TRBV7-9; perhaps TRBD1 as D (6 bases). Source material: blood. The receptor was derived from a man aged 55 to 70 in good health. The CDR3 nucleotides are TGTGCCAGCAGCTTAGGGGGGCCCGAGGAGCAGTTCTTC. Its translation is CASSLGGPEEQFF.